The source of this T cell receptor (beta chain) is a study of blood T cell repertoires in COVID-19. Study-level background: Researchers got acute and convalescent COVID-19 samples from the United States, Italy and Spain. In each case, the material was cDNA or gDNA derived from T cells, B-cell-depleted T cells, or PBMCs.

In the source study's methods: Amplified reference gene primers provided the basis for estimating nucleated cell counts. TCRdb's copy holds only in-frame clones and misses some; the assay was immunoSEQ multiplex PCR. The V and J calls and clone size come from that table; D and trimming were worked out from the DNA. The sample records over 60,000 clones, 70% to 90% being singletons. Sequenced material: peripheral blood. This sequence was found in an older man with acute or convalescent COVID-19.

The CDR3 DNA is TGTGCCATCAGTGAGACAGGAACTCAAGAGACCCAGTACTTC. It encodes CAISETGTQETQYF. This chain uses TRBV10-3 with TRBJ2-5; TRBD1 is a possible D gene (5 bases). V dropped 2 bases and J dropped 2 bases, with 9 bases sitting between them. Germline-derived CDR1 and CDR2 are ENHRY and SYGVKD. This CDR3 contains 14 residues.